Shown below are 23 T cell receptor beta chains from a single sample sequenced in a study of CD4+ T cells in melanoma. Profiled with immunoSEQ multiplex PCR; TCRdb holds only in-frame clones, not every one. The sample comprises 10,000 to 13,000 clones, about 70% of which are singletons, and 8.9% rests with the top ten. Sample: cells from a culture (not recorded whether cultured in vitro). These receptors were collected from a human donor with melanoma.

This clone was seen just once. The V call is TRBV10-3, the J call TRBJ2-5; D possibly corresponds to TRBD1 (5 bases). Germline CDR1 is ENHRY and CDR2 is SYGVKD. This CDR3 is built from 12 residues. V shed 5 bases and J shed 3 bases, with 7 bases lying between them. CDR3 protein: CAISSGKETQYF. The CDR3 nucleotides are TGTGCCATCAGTTCAGGGAAAGAGACCCAGTACTTC.

The chain employs TRBV2 and TRBJ1-5, with a tentative D call TRBD1 (5 bases). Germline CDR1 is SNHLY and CDR2 is FYNNEI. The V end was cut by 5 bases, the J end by 3 bases, with 8 bases between. The CDR3 consists of 13 residues. In nucleotides, the CDR3 is TGTGCCAGCAGTCTGGGACCCAATCAGCCCCAGCATTTT. As protein: CASSLGPNQPQHF.

This chain connects TRBV4-1 to TRBJ1-4; D might be TRBD1 (5 bases). There are 16 residues in the CDR3. Germline V lookup: CDR1 MGHRA, CDR2 YSYEKL. The V end was cut by 4 bases, the J end by 4 bases, with 16 bases between. Here the CDR3 reads CASSLPGLHNNEKLFF. CDR3 bases: TGCGCCAGCAGCCTACCGGGGCTTCACAATAATGAAAAACTGTTTTTT.

This clone was detected only a few times. The chain uses TRBV7-9 and TRBJ1-5; D gene unclear. Trimming took 5 bases from V and 4 from J, leaving 15 bases between them. Germline loops: CDR1 SEHNR, CDR2 FQNEAQ (reference sequence). This CDR3 comprises 15 residues. The CDR3 coding sequence is TGTGCCAGCAGCCGATTACAGAGGAAGAATCAGCCCCAGCATTTT. Residues: CASSRLQRKNQPQHF.

A word on this clone: A read error may account for a junction end that differs from germline. V usage is TRBV6-5 and J usage is TRBJ1-2, with no clear D. CDR3 length equals 14 residues. Looked up from germline, CDR1 is MNHEY and CDR2 is SVGAGI. CDR3 sequence reads: CAISATDGPDGYTF. The DNA for the CDR3 is TGTGCCATCAGTGCCACCGACGGGCCGGATGGCTACACCTTC.

This clone was seen a handful of times. The CDR3 loop is CASSDGSSDYEQYF. The CDR3, as DNA: TGCGCCAGCAGTGACGGGTCCAGCGACTACGAGCAGTACTTC. J is TRBJ2-7 and V is TRBV10-2; no clear D gene. This CDR3 contains 14 residues. Germline V gene data show CDR1 as WSHSY and CDR2 as SAAADI. V was pared by 3 bases and J by 3 bases, with 12 bases between.

The chain employs TRBV6-6 and TRBJ2-1, with 8 bases fitting TRBD2. V lost 7 bases and J lost 6; bases outside the gene matches: 8. The CDR3 contains 14 residues. Germline loops: CDR1 MNHNY, CDR2 SVGAGI (reference sequence). The chain's CDR3 is CASNKERGRNEQFF. CDR3 DNA sequence: TGTGCCAGCAATAAGGAGCGGGGGCGCAATGAGCAGTTCTTC.

V and J are TRBV6-5 and TRBJ2-4; the D is unclear. The germline gives CDR1 MNHEY, CDR2 SVGAGI. There are 14 residues in the CDR3. V was trimmed by 0 bases and J by 5 bases, leaving 8 bases between them. CDR3 nucleotide sequence: TGTGCCAGCAGTTACTCGGGTAGCCAAAACATTCAGTACTTC. Its translation: CASSYSGSQNIQYF.

CDR3 loop: CASSDPERGGKGYTF. The CDR3 DNA follows: TGTGCCAGCAGTGACCCCGAGAGGGGTGGGAAGGGCTACACCTTC. The genes are TRBV25-1 and TRBJ1-2; D may be TRBD1 (5 bases). The CDR3 extends over 15 amino acids. Germline-derived CDR1 and CDR2 are MGHDK and SYGVNS. V was cut by 3 bases and J by 8 bases, with 19 bases left in between.

This chain links TRBV19 with TRBJ2-7; D is uncertain. Trimming stripped 10 bases from V and 3 bases from J, with 13 bases between. The CDR3 sequence is 12 residues long. The germline gives CDR1 LNHDA, CDR2 SQIVND (reference sequence). CDR3 DNA: TGTGCCACCCCGGGTAATGTCTACGAGCAGTACTTC. Encoded protein: CATPGNVYEQYF.

This clone is a singleton in its sample. The chain has TRBV7-8 and TRBJ2-7; D ambiguous. Trimming cost V 1 base and J 3 bases, with 10 bases left between them. Germline V gives CDR1 SGHVS, CDR2 FQNEAQ. The CDR3 contains 14 residues. As DNA, the CDR3 is TGTGCCAGCAGCTTAGGCCCCACGGTCTACGAGCAGTACTTC. Residues: CASSLGPTVYEQYF.

J is TRBJ2-1 and V is TRBV18; D may be TRBD1 (6 bases). The V and J ends lost 4 bases and 2 bases respectively, with 12 bases between them. CDR1 is KGHSH and CDR2 is LQKENI in the germline V gene. This CDR3 has 15 residues. The CDR3 DNA reads TGTGCCAGCTCACTTGGACAGACCCCCTACAATGAGCAGTTCTTC. Translated, it gives CASSLGQTPYNEQFF.

This chain connects TRBV10-3 to TRBJ2-1; TRBD1 is a possible D gene (5 bases). There are 15 residues in the CDR3. Germline V lookup: CDR1 ENHRY, CDR2 SYGVKD. V was cut by 10 bases and J by 4 bases, with 20 bases left in between. The CDR3 spells CATRQSPPDYNEQFF. The CDR3 DNA is TGTGCCACAAGACAGTCACCGCCGGATTACAATGAGCAGTTCTTC.

V gene TRBV11-2 combines with J gene TRBJ2-3; D is perhaps TRBD1 or TRBD2 (5 bases each). This CDR3 has 16 amino acids. Germline assignment: CDR1 SGHAT and CDR2 FQNNGV. Between the trimmed V and J ends, which lost 3 bases and 4 bases, there was a span of 17 bases. In DNA, the CDR3 is TGTGCCAGCAGCTTCAACGGACTCCTACAGGCAGATACGCAGTATTTT. It is translated as CASSFNGLLQADTQYF.

Details on this clone: One end of the junction varies from germline; a read error may be responsible. The gene calls are TRBV7-7 and TRBJ2-5; D perhaps matches TRBD2 (7 bases). The CDR3 covers 15 residues. CDR1 and CDR2 from the germline V gene are SSHAT and FNYEAQ (reference sequence). The CDR3 reads CASTPVGGPQETQYF. The CDR3 DNA follows: TGTGCTAGCACCCCCGTCGGGGGGCCCCAAGAGACCCAGTACTTC.

This clone was counted only a few times. The gene calls are TRBV2 and TRBJ1-5; no clear D. The CDR3 has 16 amino acids. Germline CDR1 and CDR2: SNHLY and FYNNEI. Trimming removed 5 bases at V and 3 bases at J, with 17 bases between. CDR3 nucleotide sequence: TGTGCCAGCAGTAGCGTTCCGGAGCGCTCCAATCAGCCCCAGCATTTT. Its translation is CASSSVPERSNQPQHF.

This sequence joins TRBV9 and TRBJ2-1, with D possibly TRBD2 on 5 matching bases. V lost 1 base, J lost 0 bases, and 11 bases lay in between. Germline values: CDR1 SGDLS, CDR2 YYNGEE. The CDR3 is 16 residues long. The CDR3 DNA follows: TGTGCCAGCAGCGTAACCCTAGGGAGCTCCTACAATGAGCAGTTCTTC. The encoded protein is CASSVTLGSSYNEQFF. The whole variable domain, remainder taken from reference TRBV9 and TRBJ2-1, is DSGVTQTPKHLITATGQRVTLRCSPRSGDLSVYWYQQSLDQGLQFLIQYYNGEERAKGNILERFSAQQFPDLHSELNLSSLELGDSALYFCASSVTLGSSYNEQFFGPGTRLTVL.

This rearrangement joins TRBV11-3 to TRBJ2-3, with D possibly matching TRBD1 (6 bases). The CDR3 runs 13 residues. CDR1 and CDR2 (germline): SGHNT, YENEEA. V was clipped by 1 base and J by 5 bases, with 7 bases between them. In nucleotides, the CDR3 is TGTGCCAGCAGCTTAGTCAGGGGAGATACGCAGTATTTT. This encodes CASSLVRGDTQYF. Looking up the rest from reference TRBV11-3 and TRBJ2-3 gives the full variable domain: EAGVVQSPRYKIIEKKQPVAFWCNPISGHNTLYWYLQNLGQGPELLIRYENEEAVDDSQLPKDRFSAERLKGVDSTLKIQPAELGDSAVYLCASSLVRGDTQYFGPGTRLTVL.

J is TRBJ2-1 and V is TRBV25-1; TRBD1 or TRBD2 may be the D gene (6 bases each). The CDR3 totals 15 residues. V was trimmed by 6 bases and J by 7 bases, leaving 19 bases between them. Per germline, CDR1 MGHDK and CDR2 SYGVNS. The CDR3 loop is CASRLGGGRRNEQFF. DNA of the CDR3: TGTGCCAGCAGACTCGGTGGGGGGCGTCGTAATGAGCAGTTCTTC.

The chain links TRBV27 to TRBJ1-4; D is unclear. The CDR3 totals 16 residues. Germline V CDR1 and CDR2: MNHEY, SMNVEV (reference sequence). Trimming took 5 bases from V and 5 from J, leaving 18 bases between them. The CDR3 DNA reads TGTGCCAGCAGTACCGTCGAGGGTTGGTCGAATGAAAAACTGTTTTTT. This gives the protein CASSTVEGWSNEKLFF. Together with reference TRBV27 and TRBJ1-4, the CDR3 gives the full variable domain: EAQVTQNPRYLITVTGKKLTVTCSQNMNHEYMSWYRQDPGLGLRQIYYSMNVEVTDKGDVPEGYKVSRKEKRNFPLILESPSPNQTSLYFCASSTVEGWSNEKLFFGSGTQLSVL.

Only one count was recorded for this clone. The rearrangement links TRBV14 to TRBJ1-2; D is uncertain. CDR3 length: 17 residues. Germline loops: CDR1 SGHDN, CDR2 FVKESK. The V end lost 4 bases, the J end lost 1 base, and 19 bases lay between the germline ends. CDR3 sequence: CASSPPGEGRNNYGYTF. The CDR3 coding sequence is TGTGCCAGCAGCCCCCCTGGTGAGGGAAGGAATAACTATGGCTACACCTTC.

The chain combines TRBV2 with TRBJ2-1; 12 bases align to TRBD2. Trimming removed 6 bases from V and 9 bases from J; junction bases left unmatched: 9. In germline, CDR1 is SNHLY, CDR2 FYNNEI. The CDR3 consists of 15 residues. CDR3 bases: TGTGCCAGCAGGGGAGAGACTAGCGGGGGAAGTGAGCAGTTCTTC. Its translation: CASRGETSGGSEQFF. Combining the CDR3 with reference TRBV2 and TRBJ2-1 gives the whole variable domain EPEVTQTPSHQVTQMGQEVILRCVPISNHLYFYWYRQILGQKVEFLVSFYNNEISEKSEIFDDQFSVERPDGSNFTLKIRSTKLEDSAMYFCASRGETSGGSEQFFGPGTRLTVL.

The chain employs TRBV5-1 and TRBJ1-1, with D maybe TRBD1 (5 bases). Germline V lookup: CDR1 SGHRS, CDR2 YFSETQ. Trimming took 0 bases from V and 6 from J, leaving 24 bases between them. The CDR3 has 18 residues. In nucleotides, the CDR3 is TGCGCCAGCAGCTTGGCCATTTCCCAGACAGCGGTTAAGTCTGAAGCTTTCTTT. Translation gives CASSLAISQTAVKSEAFF.